This TCR beta chain was observed in a study of T-cell memory formation after mild COVID-19. Study as a whole: Across donors, TCR clusters were largely donor specific. The study, taken as a whole, reports: Clones contracting day 15 to 85 were balanced CD4/CD8; later expanders leaned CD4+. Mainly in CM and EM were contracting CD4+ clones; CD8+ were in EMRA.

The CDR3 totals 13 residues. V was pared by 1 base and J by 4 bases, with 8 bases between. From germline, CDR1 is MNHEY and CDR2 SVGAGI. One entry per CDR3 protein, called by TCRdb with MiXCR from the 5' RACE reads. The sample lists 280,000 or so distinct CDR3 sequences, roughly 18% occurring once. This clonotype has at least ten counts. The antigen remains unidentified. The sequence derives from a man younger than 35 who had mild COVID-19 (a few samples of this study predate the infection). Cell type and time point are not known. V usage is TRBV6-5 and J usage is TRBJ2-7; D unresolved. Source material: PBMCs or a T cell subset sorted from them (not recorded which). CDR3 nucleotides: TGTGCCAGCAGTTACTTTCAGCAATACGAGCAGTACTTC. Amino acid sequence: CASSYFQQYEQYF.